A single sample gave rise to the 28 T cell receptor beta chains below, sequenced in a study of T cells in Graves' hyperthyroidism and ophthalmopathy. Amplified TCR beta CDR3 regions derived from RNA transcripts. With the HTBI primer set, the TCR CDR3 went through a first round of RT-PCR. Using its own MiXCR run on the multiplex PCR reads, TCRdb lists one record per CDR3 protein. This table holds around 370,000 distinct CDR3 sequences, about 18% found once. The sample consisted of blood. All receptors come from a man younger than 35 with Graves' ophthalmopathy.

This clonotype occurred many times. The chain is built from TRBV12-3 or TRBV12-4 and TRBJ2-7; D assignment may be TRBD1 or TRBD2 (5 bases each). Deletions cut 5 bases from V and 3 bases from J, with 17 bases between. CDR3 length: 15 amino acids. In DNA form, the CDR3 reads TGTGCCAGCAGTCCCGGGGCTTTGAAGGTCTACGAGCAGTACTTC. Its translation is CASSPGALKVYEQYF.

This clonotype has at least ten counts. V and J are TRBV28 and TRBJ2-5, with TRBD2 as a possible D gene (6 bases). The V and J ends lost 1 base and 2 bases respectively, with 11 bases between them. Germline V gene sequence: CDR1 MDHEN, CDR2 SYDVKM. The length of the CDR3 is 15 residues. The CDR3 loop is CASSLSGTFQETQYF. The CDR3 region has the DNA TGTGCCAGCAGTTTATCGGGGACTTTTCAAGAGACCCAGTACTTC.

The chain recombines TRBV7-6 with TRBJ1-1; 7 bases agree with TRBD1. With V trimmed by 1 base and J by 1 base, 9 bases remained unmatched. The CDR3 has 17 amino acids. Germline V gives CDR1 SGHVS, CDR2 FNYEAQ. The CDR3 sequence: CASSLVGRGAGNTEAFF. DNA for the CDR3: TGTGCCAGCAGCTTAGTAGGCAGGGGGGCGGGGAACACTGAAGCTTTCTTT.

This clonotype was recorded at least ten times. This sequence joins TRBV12-3 or TRBV12-4 and TRBJ1-2; D is perhaps TRBD1 (6 bases). V lost 2 bases to trimming and J lost 5 bases, with 12 bases between them. The CDR3 is made up of 14 amino acids. The chain's CDR3 is CASSLRAGEYGYTF. In DNA, the CDR3 is TGTGCCAGCAGTTTACGGGCAGGGGAGTATGGCTACACCTTC.

The chain combines TRBV18 with TRBJ1-4; D is possibly TRBD1 (5 bases). CDR1 is KGHSH and CDR2 is LQKENI in the germline V gene. The length of the CDR3 is 16 residues. Trimming left V 2 bases short and J 7 bases short, with 17 bases between. CDR3 nucleotides: TGTGCCAGCTCACCAAGTTCGGACATACGAGTTGAAAAACTGTTTTTT. Translated, it gives CASSPSSDIRVEKLFF.

The sample holds many counts of this clonotype. This chain links TRBV6-1 with TRBJ2-7; the D call may be TRBD1 or TRBD2 (5 bases each). CDR3 size: 15 residues. The V end lost 4 bases, the J end lost 3 bases, and 16 bases lay between the germline ends. Germline values: CDR1 MNHNS, CDR2 SASEGT. CDR3 amino acids: CASSGAGGQNYEQYF. CDR3 bases: TGTGCCAGCAGTGGCGCTGGAGGACAAAACTACGAGCAGTACTTC.

In its sample, this clonotype was seen many times. The chain has TRBV11-2 and TRBJ1-3; 8 bases match TRBD1. CDR1 is SGHAT, CDR2 FQNNGV, per germline. CDR3 length: 14 residues. V lost 5 bases, J lost 3 bases, and 3 bases stayed unmatched. CDR3 sequence reads: CASSRTGNGNTIYF. CDR3 bases: TGTGCCAGCAGCCGGACAGGGAATGGAAACACCATATATTTT.

The table lists this clonotype with a few counts. CDR3 loop: CASGFGQGNQPQHF. In DNA, the CDR3 is TGTGCCAGCGGTTTTGGTCAGGGGAATCAGCCCCAGCATTTT. The rearrangement links TRBV6-5 to TRBJ1-5; TRBD1 might be the D (6 bases). Germline V gene sequence: CDR1 MNHEY, CDR2 SVGAGI. Trimming pared 8 bases from V and 4 bases from J, leaving 15 bases between. This CDR3 contains 14 residues.

J is TRBJ2-1 and V is TRBV6-2 or TRBV6-3, with a tentative D call TRBD2 (6 bases). V lost 0 bases to trimming and J lost 1 base, with 13 bases between them. The CDR3 contains 17 residues. Germline lookup yields CDR1 MNHEY and CDR2 SVGEGT. CDR3 coding DNA: TGTGCCAGCAGTTACTCGAGTCCCCGGGGGTCCTACAATGAGCAGTTCTTC. This sequence encodes CASSYSSPRGSYNEQFF.

This clonotype was found many times. The chain couples TRBV29-1 to TRBJ1-1, with D uncertain. Germline V gene lookup returns CDR1 SQVTM and CDR2 ANQGSEA. The CDR3 contains 12 residues. CDR3 DNA: TGCAGTTCGACCACCGGGAACACTGAAGCTTTCTTT. Translating gives CSSTTGNTEAFF.

In its sample, this clonotype was seen many times. This chain connects TRBV20-1 to TRBJ2-7, with TRBD2 matching 13 bases. Germline loops: CDR1 DFQATT, CDR2 SNEGSKA (reference sequence). The CDR3 runs 14 residues. Unmatched junction bases numbered 3, after V lost 5 bases and J lost 2 bases. The CDR3 coding sequence is TGCAGTGCTTCGACTAGCGGGGGGACCTACGAGCAGTACTTC. Its translation: CSASTSGGTYEQYF.

This clonotype was counted many times. The chain employs TRBV20-1 and TRBJ2-5; D remains ambiguous. The CDR3 is made up of 14 amino acids. Per germline, CDR1 DFQATT and CDR2 SNEGSKA (reference sequence). V was cut by 0 bases and J by 5 bases, with 13 bases left in between. In nucleotides, the CDR3 is TGCAGTGCTAGAGATACCCACTTCCGGGAGACCCAGTACTTC. This translates into CSARDTHFRETQYF.

The V call is TRBV14, the J call TRBJ2-4; a possible D gene is TRBD1 (5 bases). The ends were cut back, 3 bases at V and 10 bases at J, with 13 bases in the middle. This CDR3 region has 13 residues. CDR1 is SGHDN, CDR2 FVKESK, per germline. The CDR3 here is CASSQTPGQIQYF. CDR3 in DNA: TGTGCCAGCAGCCAGACTCCAGGGCAAATTCAGTACTTC. Variable domain in full (rest from reference TRBV14 and TRBJ2-4): EAGVTQFPSHSVIEKGQTVTLRCDPISGHDNLYWYRRVMGKEIKFLLHFVKESKQDESGMPNNRFLAERTGGTYSTLKVQPAELEDSGVYFCASSQTPGQIQYFGAGTRLSVL.

Concerning this clonotype itself: A much larger clone sits a single nucleotide away, making a read error possible. The chain employs TRBV12-3 or TRBV12-4 and TRBJ1-1, with D perhaps matching TRBD1 (6 bases). There are 13 residues in the CDR3. Trimming pared 10 bases from V and 6 bases from J, leaving 18 bases between. CDR3 nucleotide sequence: TGTGCCACTACTCCGGGGGCGGGGGCTGAAGCTTTCTTT. Amino acid sequence: CATTPGAGAEAFF.

Details on this clonotype: A clone one base away is much larger, so this may be a read error. The V gene is TRBV3-1, the J gene TRBJ1-1; D possibly corresponds to TRBD1 (5 bases). This CDR3 comprises 14 residues. In germline, CDR1 is LGHDT, CDR2 YNNKEL (reference sequence). This CDR3 reads CASSPGRMNAEAFF. The CDR3 DNA sequence: TGTGCCAGCAGCCCGGGACGGATGAACGCTGAAGCTTTCTTT.

The V and J genes are TRBV27 and TRBJ2-7; 7 bases are shared with TRBD1. This CDR3 spans 12 amino acids. The V gene end was trimmed by 7 bases and the J gene end by 4 bases; junction bases not matched to a gene: 4. CDR1 is MNHEY and CDR2 is SMNVEV in the germline V gene (reference sequence). CDR3 in DNA: TGTGCCAGCAAGGGACAGACTTACGAGCAGTACTTC. This sequence encodes CASKGQTYEQYF.

In regard to this clonotype: This may be a read error, as it is one base from a much larger clone. This chain uses TRBV20-1 with TRBJ2-7, with D perhaps matching TRBD1 (6 bases). Per the germline V gene, CDR1 is DFQATT and CDR2 is SNEGSKA (reference sequence). The CDR3 runs to 11 residues. The DNA of the CDR3 is TGCAGTGCTTTACAGGGCTACGAGCAGTGCTTC. It codes for CSALQGYEQCF.

At least ten counts were recorded for this clonotype. The chain uses TRBV9 and TRBJ1-2; D is undetermined. The CDR3 loop spans 14 amino acids. Germline V gene sequence: CDR1 SGDLS, CDR2 YYNGEE. Trimming cost V 5 bases and J 8 bases, with 19 bases left between them. CDR3 nucleotides: TGTGCCAGCAGTGCTTTTAACCCTACCGGGGGCTACACCTTC. This gives the protein CASSAFNPTGGYTF.

The chain uses TRBV14 and TRBJ2-2; 9 nucleotides line up with TRBD1. Germline V gene sequence: CDR1 SGHDN, CDR2 FVKESK. The CDR3 is 17 amino acids. V was pared by 4 bases and J by 4 bases, with 10 bases of the junction left unmatched. The chain's CDR3 is CASSPTYRGRLTGELFF. The DNA of the CDR3 is TGTGCCAGCAGCCCAACCTACAGGGGGCGTCTCACCGGGGAGCTGTTTTTT.

For this clonotype: A much larger clone differs from this one at a single base, so this may be a read error. The rearrangement links TRBV11-2 to TRBJ2-1; maybe TRBD2 (7 bases). Trimming left V 7 bases short and J 0 bases short, with 16 bases between. Germline CDR1 SGHAT, CDR2 FQNNGV. CDR3 length: 16 residues. CDR3 amino acids: CASNLWGGASYNEQFF. The CDR3, as DNA: TGTGCCAGCAACCTCTGGGGGGGGGCCTCCTACAATGAGCAGTTCTTC.

Note on this clonotype: A much larger clone differs by one base, so this may be a read error. This chain joins TRBV3-1 and TRBJ2-3, with 11 bases matching TRBD2. Germline V gene sequence: CDR1 LGHDT, CDR2 YNNKEL (reference sequence). The CDR3 totals 17 residues. CDR3 region: CASSQTLAGGGTGTQYF. The CDR3 DNA is TGTGCCAGCAGCCAAACCCTAGCGGGGGGCGGCACAGGTACGCAGTATTTT.

The sample holds a few counts of this clonotype. A much larger clone differs by one base, so this may be a read error. V and J are TRBV6-2 or TRBV6-3 and TRBJ1-2; 7 bases agree with TRBD1. The CDR3 is made up of 12 amino acids. Trimming removed 4 bases from V and 7 bases from J; junction bases left unmatched: 3. The V gene's germline CDR1 is MNHEY and CDR2 SVGEGT. CDR3 protein: CASSLTGIGYTF. The CDR3 nucleotides are TGTGCCAGCAGTTTGACAGGGATTGGCTACACCTTC.

The chain couples TRBV19 to TRBJ1-5; TRBD1 agrees at 10 bases. This CDR3 is 16 amino acids long. Germline CDR1 and CDR2: LNHDA and SQIVND (reference sequence). The J segment lost 6 bases and the V segment lost 2 bases, leaving 7 bases of the junction unmatched. The CDR3 DNA is TGTGCCAGTAGTATACCGGGACAGGGGAATTCTCAGCCCCAGCATTTT. Amino acid sequence: CASSIPGQGNSQPQHF.

This clonotype was detected once. A read error may account for a junction end that differs from germline. The chain combines TRBV4-1 with TRBJ2-1, with 7 bases fitting TRBD1. The CDR3 is 15 amino acids. CDR1 and CDR2 (germline): MGHRA, YSYEKL. CDR3 sequence: CASSQQGTVGNEQFF. In nucleotides, the CDR3 is TGTGCCAGCAGCCAACAAGGGACAGTGGGCAATGAGCAGTTCTTC.

This clonotype appeared many times. V usage is TRBV12-3 or TRBV12-4 and J usage is TRBJ2-7; D gene ambiguous. Trimming took 1 base from V and 3 from J, leaving 10 bases between them. This CDR3 contains 14 residues. CDR3 residues: CASSLVGLNYEQYF. CDR3 nucleotide sequence: TGTGCCAGCAGTTTAGTTGGGCTAAACTACGAGCAGTACTTC.

V is TRBV7-9 and J is TRBJ1-2, with D perhaps TRBD1 (5 bases). CDR1 is SEHNR and CDR2 is FQNEAQ in the germline V gene (reference sequence). The CDR3 spans 15 residues. Deletions cut 0 bases from V and 4 bases from J, with 12 bases between. The CDR3 loop is CASSLATGASYGYTF. The CDR3 DNA sequence: TGTGCCAGCAGCTTAGCGACCGGGGCATCCTATGGCTACACCTTC.

This clonotype has ten or more counts. The chain is built from TRBV27 and TRBJ1-5; 7 positions match TRBD1. Germline CDR1 MNHEY, CDR2 SMNVEV (reference sequence). The CDR3 totals 16 residues. V shed 5 bases, J shed 1 base, and the junction held 8 bases outside the gene matches. This CDR3 reads CASSPDRLGSNQPQHF. The DNA for the CDR3 is TGTGCCAGCAGTCCGGACAGGTTAGGGAGCAATCAGCCCCAGCATTTT.

This clonotype has a count of ten or more. This chain links TRBV5-1 with TRBJ2-3; no definite D call. In germline, CDR1 is SGHRS, CDR2 YFSETQ. The CDR3 consists of 12 residues. V was cut by 6 bases and J by 6 bases, with 11 bases left in between. Here the CDR3 DNA reads TGCGCCAGCAACCTTTTGGACGATACGCAGTATTTT. Its translation is CASNLLDDTQYF.